The rows below give T cell receptor beta chains drawn from one sample of a study of blood T cell repertoires in COVID-19. Assay: immunoSEQ multiplex PCR; the TCRdb copy retains only in-frame clones and omits some. The sample contains some 89,000 clones, roughly nine tenths of which appear only once. Sequencing used peripheral blood. All receptors derive from a man aged 55 to 70 with acute or convalescent COVID-19. Both conserved end residues are part of each CDR3. D genes are given only for firm matches.

TGTGCCAGCAGCTTGGAGGCAGGGGGCACTTCACCCCTCCACTTT	CASSLEAGGTSPLHF	TRBV5-5	TRBJ1-6	TRBD1	15
TGCGCCAGCAGTGAGTCGGGGGGGCTTGATACGCAGTATTTT	CASSESGGLDTQYF	TRBV10-2	TRBJ2-3	NA	14
TGTGCCAGCAACAGGGGTTTCAATCAGCCCCAGCATTTT	CASNRGFNQPQHF	TRBV2	TRBJ1-5	TRBD1	13
TGCAGTCCGGTAAAAAAGGAGACCCAGTACTTC	CSPVKKETQYF	TRBV20-1	TRBJ2-5	NA	11
TGTGCCAGCAGACACGATTCAGGGGCTAACTATGGCTACACCTTC	CASRHDSGANYGYTF	TRBV6-6	TRBJ1-2	NA	15
TGTGCCTGGAGTGAATCACAGGGGGATAAACCCTACGAGCAGTACTTC	CAWSESQGDKPYEQYF	TRBV30	TRBJ2-7	TRBD1	16
TGTGCCAGCAGTGAATCGTTCAATCAGCCCCAGCATTTT	CASSESFNQPQHF	TRBV2	TRBJ1-5	NA	13
TGTGCCAGCGGTAGACAGGGCGGAAGGGCTGAAGCTTTCTTT	CASGRQGGRAEAFF	TRBV7-9	TRBJ1-1	TRBD1	14
TGCGCCAGCAGCCATCGTATTAGCGGGGGGGCCAACACCGGGGAGCTGTTTTTT	CASSHRISGGANTGELFF	TRBV4-1	TRBJ2-2	TRBD2	18
TGTGCCAGCAGCTTAATCTTGTCCGCCGGGGAGCTGTTTTTT	CASSLILSAGELFF	TRBV7-9	TRBJ2-2	NA	14